What follows is one T cell receptor (beta chain) and its context. Its cognate antigen has yet to be identified. One base away there is no much larger clone; base qualities are not given. The CDR3 measures 16 amino acids from cysteine to phenylalanine. Just the 48-base CDR3 DNA is kept, in frame starting at base 1. V gives up 0 bases and J gives up 5 bases, and the segment between their germline ends measures 14 bases. The germline V gene yields KGHSH for CDR1 and LQKENI for CDR2. Instead of sorted cells or RNA, genomic DNA extracted from peripheral blood served as the source for amplifying TCR beta rearrangements. This record belongs to a study of T cell repertoires in aging, cancer and after chemotherapy (dated by TCRdb to between 2017 and 2020). Some background on the complete study: Donors were distributed across six age groups ranging from 30 or younger to 70 or older, with at least three individuals included per group. Control TCR repertoires from healthy donors were recorded across several months to years, and re-sampling revealed clear clonal overlap. Several million TCR reads were contained in the full dataset. Peripheral blood TCR beta repertoires from healthy donors and cancer patients were profiled to examine immunoaging and T cell reconstitution after chemotherapy. A cohort of around 210 cancer patients (around 94 with hematological and roughly 120 with solid cancers) was assembled, and 95 healthy donors were included as a reference group.

The paper as a whole reports these results and caveats: Compared with age-matched healthy donors, untreated patients with either hematological or solid cancers had significantly lower TCR diversity in the blood along with higher clonality. In both cancer cohorts, median generation probability rose over the chemotherapy interval, which suggests that the repertoire was reconstituted through rebound thymic output. According to the authors, the repertoire data do not permit conclusions about immunological memory after chemotherapy. In healthy donors, the decline in TCR diversity with age was mainly explained by loss of richness, whereas in cancer patients loss of evenness was also found to contribute.

Rearranged TRB sequences spanning V, D and J segments were amplified in a multiplex touch-down PCR with a mixed TRB-A/B primer pool. Illumina adapters and sample indices were attached to the amplicons in two consecutive PCR reactions using Phusion HS II polymerase. Amplicons were gel-purified with the NucleoSpin Gel and PCR Clean-up kit, then checked with Qubit and an Agilent 2100 Bioanalyzer. Libraries were sequenced on an Illumina MiSeq using 600-cycle, single-indexed, paired-end runs. The source study handled its data this way. MiXCR versions 2.12 and 3.0.5 were used to process TRB sequences. Each unique CDR3 nucleotide sequence was counted as one clone, and only productive sequences with at least two reads were retained. The repertoire metrics were Shannon diversity, evenness, clonality (calculated as one minus evenness), and diversity profiles parameterized by alpha from 0 to 5. The IGoR algorithm was used to compute generation probabilities of clones in paired pre- and post-chemotherapy samples. The public reads were reanalyzed by TCRdb: fastp trimming at Q25, MiXCR alignment, in-frame beta chains only. Entries are consolidated by CDR3 protein sequence, retaining the most common genes and DNA. The V and J calls reflect TCRdb's pipeline rather than the authors' work. For this sample the table gives around 15,000 distinct CDR3 sequences, of which 45% to 55% were detected only once. Together, the top ten hold 10% to 13% of the sample.

The chain was built from TRBV18 and TRBJ2-1, with a weak D call of TRBD1 (5 bases match). The sequencing sample was made of blood. The TCR sequence derives from a human donor in good health. The encoded CDR3 is CASSPPWQGYDNEQFF. The bases are TGTGCCAGCTCACCACCGTGGCAGGGATACGACAATGAGCAGTTCTTC.